This T cell receptor beta chain was retrieved from a study of OX40 agonist ivuxolimab in advanced cancers. Across the study: With ivuxolimab, an agonistic anti-OX40 (CD134) antibody, patients were treated.

This clone showed up just a few times. Profiling relied on immunoSEQ multiplex PCR, and the TCRdb table lists in-frame clones only, not all of them. The sample contains 95,000 to 100,000 clones, approximately 80% of which appear only once. CDR3 size: 17 residues. The V end lost 5 bases, the J end lost 0 bases, and 17 bases lay between the germline ends. Germline loops: CDR1 MNHEY, CDR2 SMNVEV (reference sequence). This specimen was CD4+ or CD8+ T cells sorted from blood, taken in a trial of the OX40 agonist ivuxolimab. The sequence derives from an adult with an advanced solid tumor such as melanoma, head and neck, liver or kidney cancer. The chain joins TRBV27 to TRBJ1-5; maybe TRBD1 (6 bases). This chain's CDR3 is CASSIKPPGDSNQPQHF. CDR3 in DNA: TGTGCCAGCAGTATAAAGCCCCCAGGGGATAGCAATCAGCCCCAGCATTTT.